Detailed here is one T cell receptor beta chain. Its antigen is undetermined. A second about 6 to 12 cycle PCR used barcoded and J-beta primers. TCRdb redid the calling of the 5' RACE reads with MiXCR, one entry per CDR3 protein. The table includes roughly 1.5 million distinct CDR3 sequences, roughly two fifths detected once. The CDR3 has 15 residues. CDR1 and CDR2 (germline): SGHKS, YYEKEE (reference sequence). V lost 1 base and J lost 6; bases outside the gene matches: 7. This sample is drawn from a study of blood T cells in healthy people across ages. Study conclusions and caveats: TCR beta diversity tracked closely with naive T cell percentage. In long-lived donors, naive CD4+ cell counts and diversity exceeded those of aged donors. While age rose, TCR beta diversity per million T cells dropped in a roughly linear way.

Each sample gave at least 6 million isolated PBMCs. The TCR sequence derives from a woman aged 18-30 years in good health. Sequencing was carried out using blood. The chain joins TRBV5-5 to TRBJ2-4; TRBD1 agrees at 7 bases. The CDR3 coding sequence is TGTGCCAGCAGCTTGCAACGACAGGGCATAAACATTCAGTACTTC. Translating it yields CASSLQRQGINIQYF.